These T cell receptor beta chains were read from a single sample in a study of blood T cell repertoires in COVID-19. Here immunoSEQ multiplex PCR was the method, and the copy in TCRdb shows in-frame clones only, minus some. Of roughly 200,000 clones listed, approximately 88% are singletons. What was sequenced was peripheral blood. These receptors were taken from a man aged 35 to 55 with acute or convalescent COVID-19. Each CDR3 is given with its conserved first and last residue. D genes are given only for firm matches. Size is stated for part of the rows, as once, few or many counts, or as a class when the clone is expanded.

j_call: TRBJ1-1; v_call: TRBV5-1; clone_size: -; d_call: TRBD1; cdr3_aa: CASRKDRVPAFF; cdr3_nt: TGCGCCAGCAGAAAGGACAGGGTACCAGCTTTCTTT
j_call: TRBJ2-1; v_call: TRBV5-4; clone_size: -; d_call: -; cdr3_aa: CASSFGTQTYNEQFF; cdr3_nt: TGTGCCAGCAGCTTCGGGACTCAGACCTACAATGAGCAGTTCTTC
j_call: TRBJ2-5; v_call: TRBV18; clone_size: -; d_call: -; cdr3_aa: CASSPPSGQETQYF; cdr3_nt: TGTGCCAGCTCACCACCAAGCGGACAAGAGACCCAGTACTTC
j_call: TRBJ2-5; v_call: TRBV27; clone_size: -; d_call: -; cdr3_aa: CASSFSPRANQETQYF; cdr3_nt: TGTGCCAGCAGTTTTTCCCCCAGGGCCAACCAAGAGACCCAGTACTTC
j_call: TRBJ1-2; v_call: TRBV3-1/TRBV3-2; clone_size: -; d_call: -; cdr3_aa: CASSQAGVGESGYTF; cdr3_nt: TGTGCCAGCAGCCAAGCAGGGGTAGGGGAGAGCGGCTACACCTTC
j_call: TRBJ2-2; v_call: TRBV29-1; clone_size: few; d_call: TRBD1; cdr3_aa: CSASTGVDLTGELFF; cdr3_nt: TGCAGCGCCTCGACAGGGGTCGATCTCACCGGGGAGCTGTTTTTT
j_call: TRBJ1-1; v_call: TRBV19; clone_size: -; d_call: -; cdr3_aa: CASSIWQGTMNTEAFF; cdr3_nt: TGTGCCAGTAGTATTTGGCAGGGAACCATGAACACTGAAGCTTTCTTT
j_call: TRBJ1-1; v_call: TRBV15; clone_size: once; d_call: -; cdr3_aa: CATSRVLGRGAEAFF; cdr3_nt: TGTGCCACCAGCAGAGTCCTTGGCAGGGGAGCGGAGGCTTTCTTT
j_call: TRBJ2-7; v_call: TRBV5-1; clone_size: -; d_call: -; cdr3_aa: CASSLDNSLNEQYF; cdr3_nt: TGCGCCAGCAGCTTGGACAATTCTCTCAACGAGCAGTACTTC
j_call: TRBJ2-3; v_call: TRBV6-1; clone_size: -; d_call: -; cdr3_aa: CASSGLGGGSTDTQYF; cdr3_nt: TGTGCCAGCAGTGGACTCGGTGGGGGCAGCACAGATACGCAGTATTTT
j_call: TRBJ2-1; v_call: TRBV3-1/TRBV3-2; clone_size: -; d_call: TRBD2; cdr3_aa: CASSQPETSGVGEQFF; cdr3_nt: TGTGCCAGCAGCCAACCGGAGACTAGCGGGGTTGGTGAGCAGTTCTTC
j_call: TRBJ1-1; v_call: TRBV5-1; clone_size: -; d_call: TRBD1; cdr3_aa: CASSLGSGGYTEAFF; cdr3_nt: TGCGCCAGCAGCTTGGGTTCAGGGGGTTACACTGAAGCTTTCTTT
j_call: TRBJ2-3; v_call: TRBV6-1; clone_size: -; d_call: TRBD2; cdr3_aa: CASSEGLAHTDTQYF; cdr3_nt: TGTGCCAGCAGTGAAGGACTAGCGCACACAGATACGCAGTATTTT
j_call: TRBJ2-3; v_call: TRBV18; clone_size: -; d_call: -; cdr3_aa: CASSLTGTPEADTQYF; cdr3_nt: TGTGCCAGCTCTCTTACCGGGACTCCTGAGGCAGATACGCAGTATTTT
j_call: TRBJ2-7; v_call: TRBV9; clone_size: -; d_call: -; cdr3_aa: CASSVGLSTPYEQYF; cdr3_nt: TGTGCCAGCAGCGTAGGACTTTCAACCCCCTACGAGCAGTACTTC
j_call: TRBJ2-1; v_call: TRBV7-8; clone_size: -; d_call: TRBD2; cdr3_aa: CASSFIGTNGDEQFF; cdr3_nt: TGTGCCAGCAGCTTTATTGGGACTAACGGCGATGAGCAGTTCTTC
j_call: TRBJ2-7; v_call: TRBV5-5; clone_size: -; d_call: TRBD2; cdr3_aa: CASSLDMAGGTEEQYF; cdr3_nt: TGTGCCAGCAGCTTGGATATGGCGGGGGGGACGGAGGAGCAGTACTTC
j_call: TRBJ2-1; v_call: TRBV12-3/TRBV12-4; clone_size: -; d_call: -; cdr3_aa: CASSFGYNEQFF; cdr3_nt: TGTGCCAGCAGTTTCGGTTACAATGAGCAGTTCTTC
j_call: TRBJ1-6; v_call: TRBV5-6; clone_size: -; d_call: -; cdr3_aa: CASSLARGLNNSPLHF; cdr3_nt: TGTGCCAGCAGCTTGGCCAGGGGCCTTAATAATTCACCCCTCCACTTT
j_call: TRBJ2-3; v_call: TRBV7-6; clone_size: -; d_call: TRBD1; cdr3_aa: CASSLMTGTTDTQYF; cdr3_nt: TGTGCCAGCAGCTTAATGACAGGGACCACAGATACGCAGTATTTT
j_call: TRBJ2-2; v_call: TRBV27; clone_size: -; d_call: -; cdr3_aa: CASSLRADSSPSAGELFF; cdr3_nt: TGTGCCAGCAGTTTACGGGCGGACAGTTCTCCGTCCGCCGGGGAGCTGTTTTTT
j_call: TRBJ1-2; v_call: TRBV5-1; clone_size: -; d_call: -; cdr3_aa: CASSLAGTKNYGYTF; cdr3_nt: TGCGCCAGCAGCTTGGCCGGGACAAAAAACTATGGCTACACCTTC
j_call: TRBJ2-5; v_call: TRBV5-8; clone_size: -; d_call: TRBD1; cdr3_aa: CASSLYPRDSETQYF; cdr3_nt: TGTGCCAGCAGCCTCTACCCTCGGGACAGCGAGACCCAGTACTTC
j_call: TRBJ2-1; v_call: TRBV6-2/TRBV6-3; clone_size: -; d_call: TRBD2; cdr3_aa: CASSYSPSGGLYNEQFF; cdr3_nt: TGTGCCAGCAGTTACTCTCCTAGCGGGGGTCTCTACAATGAGCAGTTCTTC